This T cell receptor beta chain was identified in a study of immune aging and cytomegalovirus after organ transplant (TCRdb year 2021). Study-level background: Three-drug immunosuppression with prednisone, tacrolimus, and mycophenolate was given to all transplant recipients. Beyond this particular receptor, the publication reports: CD57 was not measured in the sequencing data, so a conservative gene-based aging definition was used instead. Aged-phenotype cells increased post-transplant regardless of clone size, earlier in large clones (days 200-264) than small clones, following viremia. Large clones contained a bigger proportion of TEMRA cells, and over time the seven largest clones (more than 1,700 cells) picked up aged and TEMRA cells and lost TCM cells.

The protocol used for the library was single-cell sequencing. Instrument used: Illumina NovaSeq 6000. The BD Rhapsody Targeted mRNA and AbSeq Reagent Kit, in a microwell format, was used for cell capture and library preparation. Libraries covered TCR, sample tags, AbSeq, and targeted mRNA from the Human T-Cell Expression Panel plus custom TOX and TOX2 primers. Sequencing of the libraries was performed on an Illumina NovaSeq. On the authors' methods: The analysis covered approximately 9,900 cells in total, of which approximately 7,100 were CD8 T cells and about 4,500 were CD8 T cells with an identifiable TCR CDR3. Raw data were processed with the BD Rhapsody Targeted Analysis Pipeline with V(D)J processing on the Seven Bridges Genomics platform. Quality control, Sample Tag demultiplexing with Lex-BDSMK, clone identification with VDJ Explorer, and Seurat clustering were performed in SeqGeq 1.6.0. Clones making up <1% of CD8 T cells were classified as non-expanded, and clones making up >2.5% of the sample were classified as clonal expansions. The public reads were quality trimmed at Q25 with fastp and then assembled into clones with MiXCR by TCRdb, keeping productive beta chains. Rows merge per CDR3 protein into single entries with the most common DNA and genes. Clone size and V and J calls follow TCRdb, not the original study. The sample table records approximately 22,000 distinct CDR3 sequences; about a third of these occur just once. The ten largest clones add up to 25% of the sample.

Germline trimming amounts to 3 bases on V and 0 bases on J, with 2 as the count of junction bases outside the gene matches. Looking up the germline V gene yields CDR1 MDHEN and CDR2 SYDVKM. The cysteine opens and the phenylalanine closes a CDR3 of 15 amino acids. Only CDR3 DNA is held: 45 bases, read in frame from base 1. The label giving this sample's time point can be read as: five sample-tagged time points from pre-transplant (day -1) to day 368 post-transplant, pooled. After thawing, PBMC were stimulated with a CMV IE-1 overlapping peptide library for 11 to 13 hours, with no transport inhibitors added. After being thawed and rested overnight, the cells were stimulated in R10 medium along with CD28/CD49d costimulation. The IE-1 peptide library was composed of 15-amino-acid peptides with overlaps of 11 amino acids. Each time point was barcoded with BD Single-Cell Multiplexing Kit Sample Tags, pooled, and stained with oligo-conjugated anti-CD45RA plus sorting antibodies. A BD FACSAria III was used to sort CMV-responsive CD8+CD137+ and CD4+CD154+ T cells at 4-way purity. EDTA vacutainers were used to collect blood, which was then processed with a Ficoll gradient within 1-24 hours.

This clonotype was recorded at least ten times. What this receptor recognizes is not known. Base-call qualities are not available, and no considerably larger clone is one nucleotide away. The sample in question was CMV peptide-activated CD4+ and CD8+ T cells sorted from blood, obtained at five time points, pooled. Interpreted using the paper, the cell subset or site label stands for: sorted CD8+CD137+ and CD4+CD154+ T cells after 12 h CMV IE-1 peptide stimulation. The receptor was derived from a female donor who had a heart transplant and CMV viremia. This sequence uses TRBV28 and TRBJ1-3; 7 of the junction bases match TRBD1. Here the CDR3 is given as CASSFRGNSGNTIYF. The DNA sequence reads TGTGCCAGCAGTTTCAGGGGGAACTCTGGAAACACCATATATTTT.